One sample yielded the 9 T cell receptor beta chains listed below, sequenced in a study of response to subunit inactivated influenza vaccine. From the RT-PCR reads, TCRdb called clonotypes with MiXCR, one entry per CDR3 protein. The sample has 550,000 to 600,000 distinct CDR3 sequences; about an eighth are singletons. Sequencing was performed on PBMCs from blood, taken on the day of vaccination. The receptor source for this set is a man in his fifties or sixties who received an inactivated influenza vaccine.

This clonotype was counted only a few times. The chain is built from TRBV20-1 and TRBJ2-7; possible D gene TRBD2, 5 bases. CDR1 is DFQATT and CDR2 is SNEGSKA in the germline V gene (reference sequence). The CDR3 length is 14 residues. V was clipped by 0 bases and J by 5 bases, with 14 bases between them. The CDR3 nucleotides are TGCAGTGCTAGAGAAAGCGGCCGTCGGGACGAGCAGTACTTC. It is translated as CSARESGRRDEQYF.

This clonotype was recorded many times. This rearrangement joins TRBV12-3 or TRBV12-4 to TRBJ2-7; D may be TRBD2 (5 bases). V lost 5 bases, J lost 3 bases, and 23 bases lay in between. The length of the CDR3 is 17 residues. The CDR3 reads CASSLSPLSGSHYEQYF. The CDR3 nucleotides read TGTGCCAGCAGTCTCTCTCCTCTATCGGGGTCCCACTACGAGCAGTACTTC.

The V call is TRBV4-3, the J call TRBJ2-4; a possible D gene is TRBD2 (5 bases). Trimming took off 2 bases at V and 5 bases at J, with 16 bases between the two ends. The CDR3 runs to 16 residues. Germline CDR1 LGHNA, CDR2 YSLEER. DNA for the CDR3: TGCGCCAGCAGCCAAACAACTAGTGTGCGGGAAAACATTCAGTACTTC. Protein product: CASSQTTSVRENIQYF.

In this sample, this clonotype turned up many times. V is TRBV29-1 and J is TRBJ2-1; TRBD1 matches at 8 bases. The length of the CDR3 is 19 residues. Trimming at V came to 4 bases and at J to 1 base, leaving 18 bases not matched to a gene. Per germline, CDR1 SQVTM and CDR2 ANQGSEA. CDR3 coding DNA: TGCAGCGTTGCCCTTCGACAGGGGTCGATTTCTCGGTCCTACAATGAGCAGTTCTTC. Translation: CSVALRQGSISRSYNEQFF.

The chain carries TRBV11-2 and TRBJ1-4; D uncertain. The CDR3 has 15 residues. Per germline, CDR1 SGHAT and CDR2 FQNNGV. Trimming removed 5 bases from V and 7 bases from J, with 17 bases in between. The CDR3 region is CASSRTMAVGEKLFF. Here the CDR3 DNA reads TGTGCCAGCAGCCGTACAATGGCCGTGGGTGAAAAACTGTTTTTT. The full variable domain, rest sourced from reference TRBV11-2 and TRBJ1-4, is EAGVAQSPRYKIIEKRQSVAFWCNPISGHATLYWYQQILGQGPKLLIQFQNNGVVDDSQLPKDRFSAERLKGVDSTLKIQPAKLEDSAVYLCASSRTMAVGEKLFFGSGTQLSVL.

Only a few counts were recorded for this clonotype. V is TRBV7-2 and J is TRBJ2-5; 7 nucleotides line up with TRBD2. CDR1 and CDR2 (germline): SGHTA, FQGNSA. The ends lost 0 bases at V and 4 bases at J; junction bases unmatched: 5. The CDR3 consists of 15 residues. In nucleotides, the CDR3 is TGTGCCAGCAGCTTAGCGGGAGGGATGCGAGAGACCCAGTACTTC. Amino acid sequence: CASSLAGGMRETQYF. The full variable domain, with the rest looked up from reference TRBV7-2 and TRBJ2-5, is GAGVSQSPSNKVTEKGKDVELRCDPISGHTALYWYRQSLGQGLEFLIYFQGNSAPDKSGLPSDRFSAERTGGSVSTLTIQRTQQEDSAVYLCASSLAGGMRETQYFGPGTRLLVL.

The chain links TRBV12-3 or TRBV12-4 to TRBJ2-7; TRBD2 might be the D (6 bases). The V end lost 2 bases, the J end lost 0 bases, and 8 bases lay between the germline ends. The CDR3 loop spans 14 amino acids. DNA of the CDR3: TGTGCCAGCAGTTTAACTAGCTACTCCTACGAGCAGTACTTC. This sequence encodes CASSLTSYSYEQYF.

The chain has TRBV10-3 and TRBJ1-5, with D uncertain. CDR3 size: 13 residues. Germline assignment: CDR1 ENHRY and CDR2 SYGVKD. The ends were cut back, 0 bases at V and 6 bases at J, with 6 bases in the middle. The CDR3 region is CAISESRSQPQHF. CDR3 DNA: TGTGCCATCAGTGAGTCAAGGAGTCAGCCCCAGCATTTT.

This clonotype occurred many times. The chain couples TRBV12-3 or TRBV12-4 to TRBJ2-2; D remains ambiguous. The germline V and J ends were trimmed by 3 bases and 2 bases, with 10 bases remaining between them. CDR3 length equals 15 residues. The CDR3 region is CASSFERINTGELFF. CDR3 in DNA: TGTGCCAGCAGTTTCGAACGGATCAACACCGGGGAGCTGTTTTTT.